This T cell receptor (beta chain) was sequenced during a study of blood T cell repertoires in COVID-19. About the study: The United States, Italy and Spain supplied acute and convalescent COVID-19 samples. From T cells, B-cell-depleted T cells, or PBMCs came the material, which was cDNA or gDNA.

From germline, CDR1 is SGHRS and CDR2 YFSETQ. This CDR3 region has 14 residues. The J segment lost 6 bases and the V segment lost 4 bases, leaving 10 bases of the junction unmatched. Original processing notes: Amplification of reference gene primers was used by the study to estimate nucleated cell counts. Here immunoSEQ multiplex PCR was the method, and the copy in TCRdb shows in-frame clones only, minus some. V and J calls and clone size follow that table, whereas D and trimming were derived from the DNA. The data show about 140,000 clones, about 90% seen once. This receptor was obtained from a man aged 45-65 years with active or convalescent COVID-19. Input material: peripheral blood. The chain combines TRBV5-1 with TRBJ2-7, with 7 nucleotides matching TRBD1. The DNA of the CDR3 is TGCGCCAGCAGCCCCCGACAGGGATCTGGCGAGCAGTACTTC. It specifies CASSPRQGSGEQYF.